A single sample is the source of the 2 T cell receptor beta chains below, sequenced in a study of control samples from healthy donors and cancer patients. The method was immunoSEQ multiplex PCR; TCRdb's version includes in-frame clones alone and lacks a portion of them. This repertoire shows 190,000 or so clones, about 93% found once; its top ten account for over 1.1%. Source material: blood. These TCRs come from a young man in good health.

V usage is TRBV3-1 (or the pseudogene TRBV3-2) and J usage is TRBJ2-3; 13 bases line up with TRBD2. Germline V gives CDR1 LGHDT, CDR2 YNNKEL (reference sequence). The CDR3 covers 16 residues. V gave up 4 bases and J gave up 6 bases; unmatched junction bases: 7. The CDR3 coding sequence is TGTGCCAGCAGCCCAACTAGCGGGGGGGCACGTGATACGCAGTATTTT. Protein product: CASSPTSGGARDTQYF.

The chain uses TRBV6-1 and TRBJ2-3; 9 bases are a match to TRBD2. The CDR3 loop spans 16 amino acids. The V and J ends lost 0 bases and 6 bases, in that order; junction bases with no gene match: 7. Germline CDR1 MNHNS, CDR2 SASEGT. CDR3 residues: CASSEAGTAGGDTQYF. The DNA of the CDR3 is TGTGCCAGCAGTGAAGCCGGGACCGCGGGGGGGGATACGCAGTATTTT.